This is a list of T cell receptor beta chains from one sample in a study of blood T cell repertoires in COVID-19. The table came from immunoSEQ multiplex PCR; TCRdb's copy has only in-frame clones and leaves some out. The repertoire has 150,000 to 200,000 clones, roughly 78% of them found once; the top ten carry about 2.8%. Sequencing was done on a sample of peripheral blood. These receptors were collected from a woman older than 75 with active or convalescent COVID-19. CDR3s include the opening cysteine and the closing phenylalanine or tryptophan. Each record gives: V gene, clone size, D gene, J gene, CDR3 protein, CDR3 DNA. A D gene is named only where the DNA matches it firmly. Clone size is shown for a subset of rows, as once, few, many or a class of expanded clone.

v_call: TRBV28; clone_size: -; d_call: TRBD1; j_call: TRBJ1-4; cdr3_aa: CASRLTGPNEKLFF; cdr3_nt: TGTGCCAGCAGGCTGACAGGGCCTAATGAAAAACTGTTTTTT
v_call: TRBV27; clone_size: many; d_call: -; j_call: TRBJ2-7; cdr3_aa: CASSLAGTPYEQYF; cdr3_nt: TGTGCCAGCAGTTTGGCAGGGACACCCTACGAGCAGTACTTC
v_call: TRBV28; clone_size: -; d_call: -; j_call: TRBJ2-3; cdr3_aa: CASSLGGDTQYF; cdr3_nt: TGTGCCAGCAGTTTGGGGGGAGATACGCAGTATTTT
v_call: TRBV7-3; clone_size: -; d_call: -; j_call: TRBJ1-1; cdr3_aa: CASSLTHQTEAFF; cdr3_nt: TGTGCCAGCAGCTTAACTCACCAGACTGAAGCTTTCTTT
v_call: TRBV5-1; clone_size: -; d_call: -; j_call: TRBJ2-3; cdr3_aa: CASSVELGGTDTQYF; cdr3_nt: TGCGCCAGCAGCGTCGAACTCGGGGGCACAGATACGCAGTATTTT
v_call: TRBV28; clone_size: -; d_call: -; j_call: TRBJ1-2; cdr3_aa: CASSLLGGDYGYTF; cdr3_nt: TGTGCCAGCAGTTTATTAGGAGGGGACTATGGCTACACCTTC
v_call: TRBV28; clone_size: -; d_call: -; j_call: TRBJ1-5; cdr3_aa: CASSGGGALSNQPQHF; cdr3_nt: TGTGCCAGCAGTGGGGGAGGGGCCCTTAGCAATCAGCCCCAGCATTTT
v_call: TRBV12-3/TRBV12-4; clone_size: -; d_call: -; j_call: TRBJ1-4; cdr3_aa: CASEKYGEKLFF; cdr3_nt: TGTGCCAGCGAAAAATACGGGGAAAAACTGTTTTTT
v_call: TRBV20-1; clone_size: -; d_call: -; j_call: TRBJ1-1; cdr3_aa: CSARGAGGF; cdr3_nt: TGCAGTGCGAGGGGTGCGGGGGGCTTT
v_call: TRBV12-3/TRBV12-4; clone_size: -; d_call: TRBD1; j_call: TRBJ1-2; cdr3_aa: CASSPTGDGYTF; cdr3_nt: TGTGCCAGCAGTCCGACAGGGGATGGCTACACCTTC
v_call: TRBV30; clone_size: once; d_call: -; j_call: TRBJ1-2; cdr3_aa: CAWNRAPGLGYTF; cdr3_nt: TGTGCCTGGAACAGGGCTCCGGGCCTTGGCTACACCTTC
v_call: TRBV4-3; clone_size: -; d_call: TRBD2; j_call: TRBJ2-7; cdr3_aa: CASSQDSLSGGARQYF; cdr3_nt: TGCGCCAGCAGCCAAGACTCGCTAAGCGGGGGGGCGCGGCAGTACTTC
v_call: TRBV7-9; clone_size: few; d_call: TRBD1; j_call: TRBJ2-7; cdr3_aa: CASSPGGAYEQYF; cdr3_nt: TGTGCCAGCAGCCCAGGGGGAGCCTACGAGCAGTACTTC
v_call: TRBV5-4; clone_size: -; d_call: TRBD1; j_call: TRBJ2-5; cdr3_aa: CASSPPGQRQETQYF; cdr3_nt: TGTGCCAGCAGCCCCCCGGGACAGAGACAAGAGACCCAGTACTTC
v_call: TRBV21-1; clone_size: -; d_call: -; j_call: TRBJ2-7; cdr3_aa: CANIVDTGATSYEQYF; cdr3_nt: TGTGCCAACATAGTCGATACAGGGGCGACCTCCTACGAGCAGTACTTC